These T cell receptor beta chains were read from a single sample in a study of cytomegalovirus exposure and HLA in healthy donors. Assay used: immunoSEQ multiplex PCR; TCRdb lists only in-frame clones, some missing. Here the sample table reports 70,000 or so clones. The sample comprised PBMCs. All receptors come from a man aged 35-49 years in good health and CMV-seronegative. CDR3s include the opening cysteine and the closing phenylalanine or tryptophan. Fields, in order: J gene, D gene, V gene, CDR3 protein, CDR3 DNA. A D gene is named only where the DNA matches it firmly.

J gene: TRBJ1-1; D gene: -; V gene: TRBV2; CDR3 protein: CASYSTGTEAFF; CDR3 DNA: TGTGCCAGCTATTCCACGGGCACTGAAGCTTTCTTT
J gene: TRBJ1-5; D gene: -; V gene: TRBV7-6; CDR3 protein: CASSLPGDQPQHF; CDR3 DNA: TGTGCCAGCAGCTTGCCAGGCGATCAGCCCCAGCATTTT
J gene: TRBJ2-2; D gene: TRBD1; V gene: TRBV5-1; CDR3 protein: CASSWDGDRNTGELFF; CDR3 DNA: TGCGCCAGCAGCTGGGATGGGGACAGGAACACCGGGGAGCTGTTTTTT
J gene: TRBJ2-3; D gene: TRBD1; V gene: TRBV5-1; CDR3 protein: CASSSGSRLAGTGTDTQYF; CDR3 DNA: TGCGCCAGCAGCTCGGGGTCCAGACTCGCAGGGACAGGCACAGATACGCAGTATTTT
J gene: TRBJ2-7; D gene: TRBD1; V gene: TRBV2; CDR3 protein: CASIPAGQGSNEQYF; CDR3 DNA: TGTGCCAGCATCCCCGCGGGACAGGGGAGCAACGAGCAGTACTTC
J gene: TRBJ1-5; D gene: TRBD1; V gene: TRBV13; CDR3 protein: CASSADRDQPQHF; CDR3 DNA: TGTGCCAGCAGCGCCGACAGGGATCAGCCCCAGCATTTT
J gene: TRBJ2-3; D gene: -; V gene: TRBV5-1; CDR3 protein: CASSPEVLTDTQYF; CDR3 DNA: TGCGCCAGCAGCCCGGAGGTACTCACAGATACGCAGTATTTT
J gene: TRBJ2-3; D gene: -; V gene: TRBV7-9; CDR3 protein: CASSLGRGISTDTQYF; CDR3 DNA: TGTGCCAGCAGCTTAGGGCGGGGTATAAGCACAGATACGCAGTATTTT
J gene: TRBJ1-4; D gene: -; V gene: TRBV15; CDR3 protein: CATSFRPGGEKLFF; CDR3 DNA: TGTGCCACCAGTTTCAGGCCAGGTGGTGAAAAACTGTTTTTT
J gene: TRBJ1-1; D gene: TRBD1; V gene: TRBV9; CDR3 protein: CASSVVGQGFGTEAFF; CDR3 DNA: TGTGCCAGCAGCGTAGTGGGACAGGGGTTCGGCACTGAAGCTTTCTTT
J gene: TRBJ2-3; D gene: -; V gene: TRBV6-4; CDR3 protein: CASSSTGTDTQYF; CDR3 DNA: TGTGCCAGCAGCTCGACAGGCACAGATACGCAGTATTTT
J gene: TRBJ2-1; D gene: -; V gene: TRBV6-4; CDR3 protein: CASRQRGAPYNEQFF; CDR3 DNA: TGTGCCAGCAGGCAACGGGGGGCCCCCTACAATGAGCAGTTCTTC
J gene: TRBJ1-2; D gene: -; V gene: TRBV18; CDR3 protein: CASSPRQENYGYTF; CDR3 DNA: TGTGCCAGCTCACCACGACAGGAAAACTATGGCTACACCTTC
J gene: TRBJ2-3; D gene: TRBD2; V gene: TRBV28; CDR3 protein: CASSPGGADTQYF; CDR3 DNA: TGTGCCAGCAGTCCGGGGGGGGCAGATACGCAGTATTTT
J gene: TRBJ2-7; D gene: TRBD2; V gene: TRBV5-4; CDR3 protein: CASSLRLAGGYEQYF; CDR3 DNA: TGTGCCAGCAGCTTGCGACTAGCGGGGGGCTACGAGCAGTACTTC
J gene: TRBJ1-1; D gene: -; V gene: TRBV18; CDR3 protein: CASSPDTMNTEAFF; CDR3 DNA: TGTGCCAGCTCACCGGACACCATGAACACTGAAGCTTTCTTT
J gene: TRBJ1-1; D gene: -; V gene: TRBV5-1; CDR3 protein: CASSLQVGGTEAFF; CDR3 DNA: TGCGCCAGCAGCCTCCAGGTTGGGGGGACTGAAGCTTTCTTT
J gene: TRBJ2-7; D gene: -; V gene: TRBV2; CDR3 protein: CASCYSYEQYF; CDR3 DNA: TGTGCCAGCTGCTATAGTTACGAGCAGTACTTC
J gene: TRBJ1-5; D gene: TRBD1; V gene: TRBV5-6; CDR3 protein: CASSLGQGINQPQHF; CDR3 DNA: TGTGCCAGCAGCTTAGGACAGGGCATCAATCAGCCCCAGCATTTT
J gene: TRBJ2-7; D gene: -; V gene: TRBV30; CDR3 protein: CAWSAASYEQYF; CDR3 DNA: TGTGCCTGGAGTGCCGCATCCTACGAGCAGTACTTC
J gene: TRBJ1-6; D gene: TRBD1; V gene: TRBV6-1; CDR3 protein: CASIRDRGSGSPLHF; CDR3 DNA: TGTGCCAGCATTAGGGACAGGGGGAGTGGTTCACCCCTCCACTTT
J gene: TRBJ1-2; D gene: TRBD1; V gene: TRBV4-1; CDR3 protein: CASSKFLRDRGGYGYTF; CDR3 DNA: TGCGCCAGCAGCAAGTTCCTCCGGGACAGGGGTGGCTATGGCTACACCTTC
J gene: TRBJ1-4; D gene: -; V gene: TRBV27; CDR3 protein: CASTLSGLANEKLFF; CDR3 DNA: TGTGCCAGCACCCTATCGGGACTGGCTAATGAAAAACTGTTTTTT
J gene: TRBJ2-5; D gene: TRBD2; V gene: TRBV30; CDR3 protein: CAWRLASETQYF; CDR3 DNA: TGTGCCTGGAGACTAGCGAGTGAGACCCAGTACTTC
J gene: TRBJ2-5; D gene: -; V gene: TRBV19; CDR3 protein: CASSIGQQETQYF; CDR3 DNA: TGTGCCAGTAGTATCGGACAGCAAGAGACCCAGTACTTC
J gene: TRBJ1-5; D gene: TRBD1; V gene: TRBV6-1; CDR3 protein: CASSDPDRADQPQHF; CDR3 DNA: TGTGCCAGCAGTGACCCGGACAGGGCCGATCAGCCCCAGCATTTT
J gene: TRBJ2-3; D gene: TRBD2; V gene: TRBV5-6; CDR3 protein: CASSFKAGGLTDTQYF; CDR3 DNA: TGTGCCAGCAGCTTTAAAGCGGGGGGGCTTACAGATACGCAGTATTTT
J gene: TRBJ1-2; D gene: -; V gene: TRBV6-5; CDR3 protein: CASSRFEHNYGYTF; CDR3 DNA: TGTGCCAGCAGCCGGTTTGAGCACAACTATGGCTACACCTTC
J gene: TRBJ2-7; D gene: -; V gene: TRBV30; CDR3 protein: CAWSPLTGWGYEQYF; CDR3 DNA: TGTGCCTGGAGTCCGTTGACGGGGTGGGGCTACGAGCAGTACTTC
J gene: TRBJ2-2; D gene: TRBD2; V gene: TRBV9; CDR3 protein: CASSVAPAGVGGTGELFF; CDR3 DNA: TGTGCCAGCAGCGTGGCTCCTGCGGGGGTCGGAGGGACCGGGGAGCTGTTTTTT
J gene: TRBJ2-5; D gene: TRBD2; V gene: TRBV2; CDR3 protein: CASSGGTSPVETQYF; CDR3 DNA: TGTGCCAGCAGTGGGGGGACTAGCCCGGTGGAGACCCAGTACTTC
J gene: TRBJ2-6; D gene: -; V gene: TRBV30; CDR3 protein: CAKGLSGANVLTF; CDR3 DNA: TGTGCCAAGGGGCTCTCTGGGGCCAACGTCCTGACTTTC
J gene: TRBJ2-5; D gene: TRBD2; V gene: TRBV25-1; CDR3 protein: CASSRGGSGGQETQYF; CDR3 DNA: TGTGCCAGCAGCAGAGGGGGTAGCGGGGGTCAAGAGACCCAGTACTTC
J gene: TRBJ1-4; D gene: -; V gene: TRBV11-2; CDR3 protein: CASSLDSLTGEKLFF; CDR3 DNA: TGTGCCAGCAGCTTAGATTCGCTCACGGGGGAAAAACTGTTTTTT
J gene: TRBJ2-3; D gene: TRBD1; V gene: TRBV30; CDR3 protein: CAWSPGQGATDKQYF; CDR3 DNA: TGTGCCTGGAGCCCTGGACAGGGGGCAACAGATAAGCAGTATTTT
J gene: TRBJ2-7; D gene: TRBD1; V gene: TRBV6-1; CDR3 protein: CASSPRQGSYEQYF; CDR3 DNA: TGTGCCAGCAGTCCCCGACAGGGCTCCTACGAGCAGTACTTC
J gene: TRBJ2-1; D gene: -; V gene: TRBV6-1; CDR3 protein: CASSEDMNGLGQFF; CDR3 DNA: TGTGCCAGCAGTGAAGATATGAACGGCCTAGGGCAGTTCTTC
J gene: TRBJ2-3; D gene: TRBD1; V gene: TRBV6-4; CDR3 protein: CASSDGGTGDLDTQYF; CDR3 DNA: TGTGCCAGCAGTGACGGGGGGACAGGGGACCTGGATACGCAGTATTTT
J gene: TRBJ2-1; D gene: -; V gene: TRBV30; CDR3 protein: CAAENLDSYNEQFF; CDR3 DNA: TGTGCCGCGGAGAACCTTGACTCCTACAATGAGCAGTTCTTC
J gene: TRBJ2-1; D gene: TRBD2; V gene: TRBV14; CDR3 protein: CASSQVRTSNEQFF; CDR3 DNA: TGTGCCAGCAGCCAAGTAAGGACTAGCAATGAGCAGTTCTTC
J gene: TRBJ1-2; D gene: -; V gene: TRBV11-2; CDR3 protein: CASSQLDSSAYGYTF; CDR3 DNA: TGTGCCAGCAGCCAGCTGGACAGCAGCGCCTATGGCTACACCTTC
J gene: TRBJ2-7; D gene: -; V gene: TRBV20-1; CDR3 protein: CSATRGYEQYF; CDR3 DNA: TGCAGTGCTACCCGGGGCTACGAGCAGTACTTC
J gene: TRBJ1-4; D gene: -; V gene: TRBV29-1; CDR3 protein: CSVSDRPNEKLFF; CDR3 DNA: TGCAGCGTTTCGGACAGACCGAATGAAAAACTGTTTTTT
J gene: TRBJ2-3; D gene: TRBD1; V gene: TRBV19; CDR3 protein: CASREQGALDTQYF; CDR3 DNA: TGTGCCAGTCGTGAACAGGGGGCTTTAGATACGCAGTATTTT
J gene: TRBJ2-2; D gene: -; V gene: TRBV9; CDR3 protein: CASSGVLANTGELFF; CDR3 DNA: TGTGCCAGCAGCGGGGTGCTAGCGAACACCGGGGAGCTGTTTTTT
J gene: TRBJ1-6; D gene: -; V gene: TRBV25-1; CDR3 protein: CASRTANNSPLHF; CDR3 DNA: TGTGCCAGCAGGACAGCGAATAATTCACCCCTCCACTTT
J gene: TRBJ2-7; D gene: TRBD1; V gene: TRBV11-3; CDR3 protein: CASSLGDRTYEQYF; CDR3 DNA: TGTGCCAGCAGCTTAGGGGACAGAACCTACGAGCAGTACTTC
J gene: TRBJ1-2; D gene: TRBD1; V gene: TRBV14; CDR3 protein: CASSSDRGYGYTF; CDR3 DNA: TGTGCCAGCAGTTCTGACAGGGGCTATGGCTACACCTTC
J gene: TRBJ1-2; D gene: -; V gene: TRBV6-4; CDR3 protein: CASSDSPRGSDRGGYTF; CDR3 DNA: TGTGCCAGCAGTGACTCGCCCCGGGGGTCCGACCGGGGTGGCTACACCTTC
J gene: TRBJ2-7; D gene: -; V gene: TRBV30; CDR3 protein: CARAGISSYEQYF; CDR3 DNA: TGTGCTCGTGCGGGGATAAGCTCCTACGAGCAGTACTTC
J gene: TRBJ2-1; D gene: TRBD1; V gene: TRBV27; CDR3 protein: CASSLLKGGAGNEQFF; CDR3 DNA: TGTGCCAGCAGTTTATTGAAAGGGGGCGCCGGCAATGAGCAGTTCTTC